A single T cell receptor beta chain is shown here with its context. This specimen belongs to a study of blood T cell repertoires in COVID-19. Produced via immunoSEQ multiplex PCR; TCRdb's table is partial and in-frame only. This sample carries more than 250,000 clones, nearly 90% of them seen once, and the ten largest clones take 5.5% to 7%. The V segment lost 1 base and the J segment 5 bases; nucleotides outside the gene matches: 5. CDR3 length: 15 amino acids. CDR1 SGHTA and CDR2 FQGNSA come from the germline V gene. This TCR was recovered from a woman in her twenties or thirties who had recovered from COVID-19. The sample was PBMCs or T cells enriched from blood (not recorded which). The chain links TRBV7-2 to TRBJ2-3; 8 bases match TRBD1. This CDR3 is CASSLGTGWGDTQYF. The CDR3 nucleotides read TGTGCCAGCAGCTTAGGGACAGGGTGGGGAGATACGCAGTATTTT.